What follows are 17 T cell receptor beta chains derived from one specimen sequenced in a study of cytomegalovirus exposure and HLA in healthy donors. The PCR contained 60 Vbeta and 13 Jbeta primers. Sequencing used immunoSEQ multiplex PCR; TCRdb keeps in-frame clones, though not all of them. The sample lists approximately 150,000 clones; approximately 80% were seen once. Sequenced input: PBMCs. The receptor set was obtained from a woman in her twenties or thirties in good health and CMV-seropositive.

The chain recombines TRBV25-1 with TRBJ1-1; TRBD1 aligns across 8 bases. The V and J ends lost 2 bases and 5 bases, in that order; junction bases with no gene match: 1. The CDR3 contains 13 residues. Germline V lookup: CDR1 MGHDK, CDR2 SYGVNS. The CDR3 DNA sequence: TGTGCCAGCAGTGAAACAGGGGGGACTGAAGCTTTCTTT. Its translation: CASSETGGTEAFF. Full variable domain (outside the CDR3, taken from reference TRBV25-1 and TRBJ1-1): EADIYQTPRYLVIGTGKKITLECSQTMGHDKMYWYQQDPGMELHLIHYSYGVNSTEKGDLSSESTVSRIRTEHFPLTLESARPSHTSQYLCASSETGGTEAFFGQGTRLTVV.

J is TRBJ2-7 and V is TRBV6-1, with 8 bases aligning to TRBD1. Per the germline V gene, CDR1 is MNHNS and CDR2 is SASEGT. V lost 4 bases and J lost 3; bases outside the gene matches: 11. CDR3 length equals 16 residues. CDR3 loop: CASSVLGQGVFYEQYF. In DNA, the CDR3 is TGTGCCAGCAGTGTTCTAGGACAGGGCGTCTTCTACGAGCAGTACTTC.

This chain links TRBV25-1 with TRBJ1-4, with TRBD1 matching 7 bases. The CDR3 is 18 amino acids. Unmatched junction bases numbered 13, after V lost 2 bases and J lost 4 bases. The germline CDR1 and CDR2 sequences are MGHDK and SYGVNS. CDR3 bases: TGTGCCAGCAGTGAACCCCCTCAAGGGACAGCCATTAATGAAAAACTGTTTTTT. Protein: CASSEPPQGTAINEKLFF.

In DNA, the CDR3 is TGTGCCAGCAGCCAAGGTGAAAGAGGCCCTTACACCTTC. Translating it yields CASSQGERGPYTF. The chain links TRBV14 to TRBJ1-2; D remains ambiguous. From germline, CDR1 is SGHDN and CDR2 FVKESK. Trimming cost V 1 base and J 11 bases, with 14 bases left between them. CDR3 length equals 13 residues.

This chain connects TRBV6-1 to TRBJ1-1, with D possibly matching TRBD1 (6 bases). The germline gives CDR1 MNHNS, CDR2 SASEGT. This CDR3 contains 15 residues. The V end was cut by 5 bases, the J end by 5 bases, with 18 bases between. The CDR3 nucleotides read TGTGCCAGCAGTCCCAAACCACAACAGGGAACTGAAGCTTTCTTT. Residues: CASSPKPQQGTEAFF.

The genes are TRBV5-1 and TRBJ2-1, with D perhaps TRBD1 (6 bases). Germline CDR1 is SGHRS and CDR2 is YFSETQ. V dropped 1 base and J dropped 1 base, with 12 bases sitting between them. There are 16 residues in the CDR3. CDR3 residues: CASSLNPQGSYNEQFF. The CDR3 region has the DNA TGCGCCAGCAGCTTGAACCCACAGGGTTCCTACAATGAGCAGTTCTTC.

This sequence joins TRBV7-3 and TRBJ1-1; 7 bases fit TRBD1. The trim removed 5 bases at V and 1 base at J, leaving 7 bases unmatched. The CDR3 extends over 15 amino acids. Germline V gene lookup returns CDR1 SGHTA and CDR2 FQGTGA. CDR3 DNA: TGTGCCAGCAGCCCGGGAGGGGGCGGGAACACTGAAGCTTTCTTT. Its protein is CASSPGGGGNTEAFF.

The rearrangement uses TRBV9 and TRBJ2-7, with TRBD1 matching over 7 bases. The CDR3 loop spans 14 amino acids. With V trimmed by 4 bases and J by 0 bases, 4 bases remained unmatched. Germline CDR1 is SGDLS and CDR2 is YYNGEE. CDR3 bases: TGTGCCAGCAGCTACCGGGACAGCTCCTACGAGCAGTACTTC. Translating gives CASSYRDSSYEQYF. Looking up the rest from reference TRBV9 and TRBJ2-7 gives the full variable domain: DSGVTQTPKHLITATGQRVTLRCSPRSGDLSVYWYQQSLDQGLQFLIQYYNGEERAKGNILERFSAQQFPDLHSELNLSSLELGDSALYFCASSYRDSSYEQYFGPGTRLTVT.

V gene TRBV4-1 combines with J gene TRBJ2-2; TRBD2 might be the D (5 bases). The CDR3 runs to 15 residues. Germline CDR1 reads MGHRA; CDR2 reads YSYEKL. Trimming removed 4 bases from V and 4 bases from J, with 13 bases in between. CDR3 sequence reads: CASSRGLEGTGELFF. DNA of the CDR3: TGCGCCAGCAGCCGCGGCCTAGAGGGCACCGGGGAGCTGTTTTTT.

This clone was seen a few times. The chain employs TRBV18 and TRBJ1-2; 7 bases are a match to TRBD1. With 1 base clipped from V and 3 bases from J, the junction kept 2 bases outside the gene matches. Looked up from germline, CDR1 is KGHSH and CDR2 is LQKENI. The CDR3 covers 14 residues. This CDR3 is CASSPLGQDYGYTF. The CDR3 bases are TGTGCCAGCTCACCACTCGGACAGGACTATGGCTACACCTTC. The variable domain in full, with the rest retrieved from reference TRBV18 and TRBJ1-2, is NAGVMQNPRHLVRRRGQEARLRCSPMKGHSHVYWYRQLPEEGLKFMVYLQKENIIDESGMPKERFSAEFPKEGPSILRIQQVVRGDSAAYFCASSPLGQDYGYTFGSGTRLTVV.

The chain is built from TRBV19 and TRBJ2-1; the match to TRBD2 covers 11 bases. Germline CDR1 is LNHDA and CDR2 is SQIVND (reference sequence). The CDR3 sequence is 17 residues long. V shed 7 bases and J 0 bases; nucleotides not matched to a gene: 8. CDR3 amino acids: CASTPVAGGPSYNEQFF. CDR3 in DNA: TGTGCCAGTACCCCTGTAGCGGGGGGGCCCTCCTACAATGAGCAGTTCTTC.

The V gene is TRBV6-6, the J gene TRBJ2-2; TRBD2 is a possible D gene (7 bases). The ends were cut back, 8 bases at V and 3 bases at J, with 16 bases in the middle. This CDR3 has 15 amino acids. Germline V CDR1 and CDR2: MNHNY, SVGAGI (reference sequence). CDR3 loop: CASWVGGRDTGELFF. Written as DNA, the CDR3 is TGTGCCAGCTGGGTCGGGGGGCGGGACACCGGGGAGCTGTTTTTT.

The V and J genes are TRBV30 and TRBJ1-1; D uncertain. The germline V and J ends were trimmed by 2 bases and 2 bases, with 9 bases remaining between them. This CDR3 region has 13 residues. CDR1 and CDR2 from the germline V gene are GTSNPN and SVGIG (reference sequence). The CDR3 region is CAWSRQVNTEAFF. The CDR3 bases are TGTGCCTGGAGTCGGCAGGTAAACACTGAAGCTTTCTTT.

This rearrangement joins TRBV19 to TRBJ1-3, with 7 bases that match TRBD1. This CDR3 region has 15 residues. V gave up 6 bases and J gave up 1 base; unmatched junction bases: 6. In germline, CDR1 is LNHDA, CDR2 SQIVND (reference sequence). The CDR3 loop reads CASRNVQGSGNTIYF. CDR3 sequence (DNA): TGTGCCAGTAGAAATGTACAGGGGTCTGGAAACACCATATATTTT.

V gene TRBV30 combines with J gene TRBJ1-2; D ambiguous. This CDR3 is 14 amino acids long. Trimming removed 0 bases from V and 8 bases from J, with 16 bases in between. CDR1 and CDR2 from the germline V gene are GTSNPN and SVGIG (reference sequence). This CDR3 reads CAWSVQRVENGYTF. The CDR3 DNA sequence: TGTGCCTGGAGTGTACAACGGGTAGAGAACGGCTACACCTTC.

The chain couples TRBV5-6 to TRBJ2-6, with 7 bases identical to TRBD1. This CDR3 is 19 amino acids long. The J segment lost 0 bases and the V segment lost 0 bases, leaving 9 bases of the junction unmatched. Germline loops: CDR1 SGHDT, CDR2 YYEEEE. The CDR3 sequence: CASSLDVGQSFSGANVLTF. CDR3 coding DNA: TGTGCCAGCAGCTTGGATGTGGGACAGAGCTTCTCTGGGGCCAACGTCCTGACTTTC.

V is TRBV2 and J is TRBJ1-4; D may be TRBD1 (5 bases). Trimming left V 5 bases short and J 4 bases short, with 11 bases between. This CDR3 spans 14 amino acids. CDR1 and CDR2 (germline): SNHLY, FYNNEI. In nucleotides, the CDR3 is TGTGCCAGCAGTCGGTTTCAGGGTAATGAAAAACTGTTTTTT. Translated: CASSRFQGNEKLFF.